This T cell receptor beta chain was recorded in a study of cytomegalovirus exposure and HLA in healthy donors. Sequencing used immunoSEQ multiplex PCR; TCRdb keeps in-frame clones, though not all of them. The repertoire holds about 120,000 clones, 89% seen once, with 0.95% to 1.5% in the top ten. As regards this clone: The target antigen is unknown.

Study conclusions and caveats: Listed as cytomegalovirus-associated were 164 TCR beta chains. Diagnosis of cytomegalovirus status made by the classifier reportedly showed high specificity and sensitivity.

The TCR was taken from a woman in her late teens or twenties in good health and CMV-seronegative. The source material was PBMCs.

The CDR3 DNA sequence: TGTGCCAGTCGCCATGCCGGGACAGGGGGCCTGAACACTGAAGCTTTCTTT. This translates into CASRHAGTGGLNTEAFF. This chain uses TRBV19 with TRBJ1-1; 12 bases align to TRBD1. Trimming took 8 bases from V and 0 from J; bases not matched to a gene: 10. Germline CDR1 is LNHDA and CDR2 is SQIVND (reference sequence). This CDR3 comprises 17 residues. Filled out from reference TRBV19 and TRBJ1-1, the complete variable domain reads DGGITQSPKYLFRKEGQNVTLSCEQNLNHDAMYWYRQDPGQGLRLIYYSQIVNDFQKGDIAEGYSVSREKKESFPLTVTSAQKNPTAFYLCASRHAGTGGLNTEAFFGQGTRLTVV.